A single sample gave rise to the 17 T cell receptor beta chains below, sequenced in a study of graft-versus-host responses after intestinal transplantation. No antigen has been identified for these receptors. Repertoires were generated with immunoSEQ multiplex PCR, while TCRdb's copy carries only in-frame clones and drops some. Among over 55,000 clones listed, 90% were seen once. The sample was unstimulated CD8+ T cells sorted from spleen or lymph node cells, taken before intestinal transplant. These receptors came from a human donor who received an intestinal transplant.

The chain couples TRBV5-6 to TRBJ2-1, with 9 nucleotides matching TRBD1. The CDR3 has 14 amino acids. The J segment lost 9 bases and the V segment lost 2 bases, leaving 6 bases of the junction unmatched. In germline, CDR1 is SGHDT, CDR2 YYEEEE. CDR3 protein: CASSLGTGWVEQFF. CDR3 nucleotide sequence: TGTGCCAGCAGCTTAGGGACAGGGTGGGTTGAGCAGTTCTTC.

CDR3 in amino acids: CASSRGGARETQYF. CDR3 nucleotides: TGTGCCAGCAGCCGCGGGGGGGCCCGGGAGACCCAGTACTTC. The J gene is TRBJ2-5, the V gene TRBV7-8, with 9 nucleotides matching TRBD2. The J segment lost 5 bases and the V segment lost 5 bases, leaving 6 bases of the junction unmatched. The germline V gene has CDR1 SGHVS and CDR2 FQNEAQ. The CDR3 has 14 residues.

The J gene is TRBJ2-5, the V gene TRBV29-1; 8 nucleotides line up with TRBD2. CDR3 length equals 17 residues. Germline V lookup: CDR1 SQVTM, CDR2 ANQGSEA. Trimming at V came to 6 bases and at J to 5 bases, leaving 20 bases not matched to a gene. CDR3 amino acids: CSVRSGSGVPPGETQYF. The CDR3 coding sequence is TGCAGCGTCCGTTCCGGTAGCGGGGTTCCCCCTGGGGAGACCCAGTACTTC. The full variable domain, in which reference TRBV29-1 and TRBJ2-5 provide the parts outside the CDR3, is SAVISQKPSRDICQRGTSLTIQCQVDSQVTMMFWYRQQPGQSLTLIATANQGSEATYESGFVIDKFPISRPNLTFSTLTVSNMSPEDSSIYLCSVRSGSGVPPGETQYFGPGTRLLVL.

The rearrangement joins TRBV29-1 to TRBJ2-2, with 10 bases aligning to TRBD2. The V and J ends lost 4 bases and 1 base, in that order; junction bases with no gene match: 0. The germline CDR1 and CDR2 sequences are SQVTM and ANQGSEA. The CDR3 length is 14 residues. The CDR3 reads CSVGLAGNTGELFF. The DNA for the CDR3 is TGCAGCGTTGGACTAGCGGGGAACACCGGGGAGCTGTTTTTT.

A few counts support this clone. The chain carries TRBV9 and TRBJ2-7, with 11 bases identical to TRBD1. The CDR3 consists of 13 residues. Germline CDR1 SGDLS, CDR2 YYNGEE. Trimming at V came to 4 bases and at J to 7 bases, leaving 4 bases not matched to a gene. CDR3 DNA: TGTGCCAGCAGCTTCGGGACAGGGGGGGAGCAGTACTTC. Encoded protein: CASSFGTGGEQYF.

This chain uses TRBV2 with TRBJ2-7; weak D call: TRBD1 (5 bases). Germline V gene data show CDR1 as SNHLY and CDR2 as FYNNEI. This CDR3 comprises 14 residues. Between the trimmed V and J ends, which lost 1 base and 4 bases, there was a span of 11 bases. The CDR3 DNA sequence: TGTGCCAGCAGTGAAGAAGGGGCCACATACGAGCAGTACTTC. Its translation is CASSEEGATYEQYF.

This chain connects TRBV9 to TRBJ2-7, with 12 bases fitting TRBD2. With V trimmed by 6 bases and J by 5 bases, 15 bases remained unmatched. Germline CDR1 and CDR2: SGDLS and YYNGEE. This CDR3 has 17 residues. This chain's CDR3 is CASNPSGGAVDSNEQYF. CDR3 bases: TGTGCCAGCAATCCTAGCGGGGGGGCTGTTGATTCAAACGAGCAGTACTTC.

V gene TRBV10-3 combines with J gene TRBJ1-5; D not resolved. CDR1 ENHRY and CDR2 SYGVKD come from the germline V gene. The CDR3 is 13 residues long. V dropped 10 bases and J dropped 0 bases, with 10 bases sitting between them. The CDR3 reads CATGEYSNQPQHF. CDR3 nucleotide sequence: TGTGCCACGGGAGAGTATAGCAATCAGCCCCAGCATTTT.

V is TRBV18 and J is TRBJ2-3, with D perhaps matching TRBD2 (6 bases). The germline CDR1 and CDR2 sequences are KGHSH and LQKENI. This CDR3 spans 16 amino acids. Trimming shortened V by 2 bases and J by 6 bases, and 18 bases separated the two germline ends. The CDR3 nucleotides read TGTGCCAGCTCACCAGACCCACGGACTATGTGGGATACGCAGTATTTT. Protein sequence: CASSPDPRTMWDTQYF.

This clone was observed a handful of times. V is TRBV4-1 and J is TRBJ2-1; D unclear. V shed 8 bases and J shed 3 bases, with 14 bases lying between them. The germline V gene encodes CDR1 MGHRA and CDR2 YSYEKL. The CDR3 is 14 amino acids. Here the CDR3 DNA reads TGCGCCAGCCAATACTACGGCGGCTACAATGAGCAGTTCTTC. It specifies CASQYYGGYNEQFF.

The count of this clone is one. The junction shows a germline mismatch at one end, possibly a read error. The gene calls are TRBV10-3 and TRBJ2-7; TRBD2 aligns across 8 bases. CDR3 length equals 15 residues. Germline V gene sequence: CDR1 ENHRY, CDR2 SYGVKD. Written as DNA, the CDR3 is TGTGCCGTCAGTGAGTCGCGGGGGGCACTGTACGAGCAGTACTTC. It specifies CAVSESRGALYEQYF.

The genes are TRBV19 and TRBJ1-5; D is uncertain. Trimming cost V 3 bases and J 1 base, with 7 bases left between them. The CDR3 spans 14 residues. From germline, CDR1 is LNHDA and CDR2 SQIVND (reference sequence). The CDR3 is CASSIVASNQPQHF. The CDR3 DNA reads as TGTGCCAGTAGTATCGTAGCGAGCAATCAGCCCCAGCATTTT.

The chain combines TRBV2 with TRBJ1-5; the D gene is possibly TRBD1 (6 bases). Looked up from germline, CDR1 is SNHLY and CDR2 is FYNNEI. Trimming shortened V by 3 bases and J by 4 bases, and 7 bases separated the two germline ends. The CDR3 covers 13 residues. The CDR3 reads CASSEQGNQPQHF. CDR3 DNA: TGTGCCAGCAGTGAGCAGGGGAATCAGCCCCAGCATTTT.

In the case of this clone: At one boundary the junction diverges from the germline segment, which might be a read error. This sequence joins TRBV7-9 and TRBJ1-1, with 7 bases lining up with TRBD1. The CDR3 sequence is 11 residues long. Per the germline V gene, CDR1 is SEHNR and CDR2 is FQNEAQ (reference sequence). The CDR3 here is CASSSGRGVRF. The CDR3 nucleotides are TGTGCCAGCAGCTCGGGCAGGGGGGTACGGTTT.

The V gene is TRBV5-1, the J gene TRBJ2-1, with unresolved D. Per the germline V gene, CDR1 is SGHRS and CDR2 is YFSETQ. V lost 0 bases and J 2 bases, leaving 12 bases between the germline ends. This CDR3 has 16 amino acids. The DNA for the CDR3 is TGCGCCAGCAGCTTGGCCTCGCCTACGCCCTACAATGAGCAGTTCTTC. Protein product: CASSLASPTPYNEQFF.

The chain recombines TRBV20-1 with TRBJ1-1, with a possible D match to TRBD1 (5 bases). The CDR3 contains 11 residues. Germline CDR1 and CDR2: DFQATT and SNEGSKA (reference sequence). Trimming took off 8 bases at V and 6 bases at J, with 13 bases between the two ends. CDR3 residues: CSYPGGAEAFF. The CDR3, as DNA: TGCAGTTACCCCGGGGGGGCTGAAGCTTTCTTT.

This CDR3 reads CASPDGGEQYF. The CDR3 nucleotides read TGTGCCAGCCCCGACGGCGGCGAGCAGTACTTC. This sequence joins TRBV6-1 and TRBJ2-7; D gene ambiguous. CDR3 length equals 11 residues. Germline V gives CDR1 MNHNS, CDR2 SASEGT. V gave up 8 bases and J gave up 6 bases, with 11 bases separating them.